The T cell receptor (beta chain) described here comes from a study of blood T cell repertoires in COVID-19 (dated by TCRdb to the early 2020s). Broadly, across the study: Samples from collaborators originated in the United States, Italy and Spain and spanned both the acute and convalescent phases of COVID-19. Samples were obtained from the ongoing ImmuneRACE study (first 160 participants) and from about 1,300 subjects provided by 6 global collaborators. HLA class I and class II types, where available, came from metadata supplied by the sample provider rather than from assay-based typing. A de-identified subject ID, COVID-19 status, age in years and sex were almost always included in the sample metadata. Deeply sampled blood TCRbeta repertoires from subjects exposed to, actively infected with, or recovered from COVID-19 were included in the dataset. The prospective study material was composed of cDNA or gDNA derived from T cells, B-cell-depleted T cells, or PBMCs. The repertoires were made available in a free public database intended to serve as a resource for research on the immune response to SARS-CoV-2.

Each collaborating institution followed its own protocols to collect whole blood in K2EDTA tubes. For TCRbeta analysis, collaborator samples were shipped as frozen whole blood, as isolated PBMCs, or as DNA extracted from either sample type. Study-level results and caveats: The quantity of clinical and demographic metadata differed by source and by participant and was supplied without curation.

TCRbeta CDR3 regions were amplified from genomic DNA using the immunoSEQ Assay, a bias-controlled multiplex PCR. Concerning the study's data processing: Nucleated cell counts per sample were estimated from amplification of reference gene primers within the assay. To quantify the absolute abundance of each unique TCRbeta CDR3 rearrangement, sequence reads were collapsed and filtered. For each sample, productive Simpson clonality was calculated as the square root of Simpson's diversity index over productive rearrangements. In TCRdb, the immuneACCESS table is reduced to in-frame sequences with V and J assigned. These tables do not hold every clone; where another copy was compared, an unresolved V gene accounts for under half, and the others remain unexplained. The V and J calls and clone size come from that table; D and trimming were worked out from the DNA. The sample yields about 280,000 clones; 65% to 90% were counted once. The top ten hold 4.5% to 6% of the sample.

Taken from the germline V gene (reference sequence), the CDR1 and CDR2 loops are PRHDT and FYEKMQ. The CDR3, cysteine through phenylalanine, is 13 amino acids long. Just CDR3 DNA is preserved here, 39 bases in frame from base 1. Cut back by 3 bases and 7 bases, the V and J ends lie 12 bases apart. Concerning this clone itself: This receptor's antigen is unknown. The input lacks base qualities; no much larger clone sits a single base away.

This chain is built from TRBV13 and TRBJ1-2, with the D gene call left open. The receptor comes from a man between 50 and 59 years old with active or convalescent COVID-19. The sample taken for sequencing was peripheral blood. The DNA is as follows: TGTGCCAGCAGCTTCGGGAACCTCGGTGGCTACACCTTC. Its amino acids are CASSFGNLGGYTF.